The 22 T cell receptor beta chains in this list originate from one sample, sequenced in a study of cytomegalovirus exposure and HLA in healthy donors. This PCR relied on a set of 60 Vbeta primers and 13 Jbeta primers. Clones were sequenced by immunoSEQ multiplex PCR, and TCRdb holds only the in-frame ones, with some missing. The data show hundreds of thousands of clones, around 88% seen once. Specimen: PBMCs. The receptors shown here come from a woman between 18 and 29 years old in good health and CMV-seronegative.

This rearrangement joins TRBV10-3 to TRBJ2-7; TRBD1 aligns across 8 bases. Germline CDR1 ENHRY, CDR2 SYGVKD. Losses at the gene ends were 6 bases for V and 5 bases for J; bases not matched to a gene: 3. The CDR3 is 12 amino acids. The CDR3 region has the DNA TGTGCCATCAGGACAGGGGAGAACGAGCAGTACTTC. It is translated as CAIRTGENEQYF.

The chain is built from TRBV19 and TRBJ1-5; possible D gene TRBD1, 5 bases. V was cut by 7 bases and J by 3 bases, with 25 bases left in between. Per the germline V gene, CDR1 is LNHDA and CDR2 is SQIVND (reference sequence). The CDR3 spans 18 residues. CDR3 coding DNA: TGTGCCAGTAATCCTACCGGGGGAGTTAAAGTATACAATCAGCCCCAGCATTTT. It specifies CASNPTGGVKVYNQPQHF. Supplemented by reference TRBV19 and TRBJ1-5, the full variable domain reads DGGITQSPKYLFRKEGQNVTLSCEQNLNHDAMYWYRQDPGQGLRLIYYSQIVNDFQKGDIAEGYSVSREKKESFPLTVTSAQKNPTAFYLCASNPTGGVKVYNQPQHFGDGTRLSIL.

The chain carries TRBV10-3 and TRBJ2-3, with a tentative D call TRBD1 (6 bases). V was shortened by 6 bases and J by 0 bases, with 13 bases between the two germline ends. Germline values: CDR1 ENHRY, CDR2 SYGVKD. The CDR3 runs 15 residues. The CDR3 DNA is TGTGCCATCAGGGGGGCAGGTACTAGCACAGATACGCAGTATTTT. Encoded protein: CAIRGAGTSTDTQYF.

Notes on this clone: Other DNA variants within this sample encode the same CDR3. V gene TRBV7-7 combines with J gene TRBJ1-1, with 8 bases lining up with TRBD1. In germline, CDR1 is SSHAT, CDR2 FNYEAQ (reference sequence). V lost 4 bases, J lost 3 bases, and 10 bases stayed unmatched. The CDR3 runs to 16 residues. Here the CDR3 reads CASSSRGQGSDTEAFF. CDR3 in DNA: TGTGCCAGCAGCTCCCGCGGACAGGGTTCGGACACTGAAGCTTTCTTT.

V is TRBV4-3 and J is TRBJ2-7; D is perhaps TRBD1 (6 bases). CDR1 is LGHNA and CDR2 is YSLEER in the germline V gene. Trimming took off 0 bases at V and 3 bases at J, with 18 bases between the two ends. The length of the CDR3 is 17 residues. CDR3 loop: CASSQEKLDRGVYEQYF. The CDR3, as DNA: TGCGCCAGCAGCCAAGAAAAATTGGACAGAGGTGTCTACGAGCAGTACTTC.

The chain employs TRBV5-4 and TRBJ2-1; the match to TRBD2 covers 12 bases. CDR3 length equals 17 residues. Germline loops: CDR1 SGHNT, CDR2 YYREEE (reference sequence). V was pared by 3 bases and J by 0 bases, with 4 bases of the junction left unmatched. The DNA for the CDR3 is TGTGCCAGCAGCTGGGGGACTAGCGGGCTCTCCTACAATGAGCAGTTCTTC. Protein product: CASSWGTSGLSYNEQFF.

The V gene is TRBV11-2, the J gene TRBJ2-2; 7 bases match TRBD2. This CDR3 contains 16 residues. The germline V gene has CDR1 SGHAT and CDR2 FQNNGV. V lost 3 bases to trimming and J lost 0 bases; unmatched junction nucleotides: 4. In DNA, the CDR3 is TGTGCCAGCAGCTTGAGGACTAGGGCGAACACCGGGGAGCTGTTTTTT. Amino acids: CASSLRTRANTGELFF.

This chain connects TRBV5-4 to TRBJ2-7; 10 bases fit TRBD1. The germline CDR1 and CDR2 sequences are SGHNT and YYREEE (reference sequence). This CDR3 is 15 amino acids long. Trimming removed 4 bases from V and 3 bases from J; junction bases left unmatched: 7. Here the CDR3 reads CASSQGTGESYEQYF. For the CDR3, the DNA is TGTGCCAGCAGCCAAGGGACAGGGGAGAGCTACGAGCAGTACTTC. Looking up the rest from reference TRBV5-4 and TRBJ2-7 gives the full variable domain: ETGVTQSPTHLIKTRGQQVTLRCSSQSGHNTVSWYQQALGQGPQFIFQYYREEENGRGNFPPRFSGLQFPNYSSELNVNALELDDSALYLCASSQGTGESYEQYFGPGTRLTVT.

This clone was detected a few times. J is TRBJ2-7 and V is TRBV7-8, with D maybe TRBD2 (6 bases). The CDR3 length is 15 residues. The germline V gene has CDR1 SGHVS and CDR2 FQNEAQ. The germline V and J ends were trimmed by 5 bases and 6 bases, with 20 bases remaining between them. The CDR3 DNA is TGTGCCAGCAGCCAGGCCGTTGGAGGGATACTCGAGCAGTACTTC. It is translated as CASSQAVGGILEQYF.

The CDR3 loop is CASSLTSGMIEQFF. CDR3 sequence (DNA): TGTGCCAGCAGCTTAACTAGCGGGATGATTGAGCAGTTCTTC. The chain couples TRBV11-2 to TRBJ2-1; 10 nucleotides line up with TRBD2. CDR3 size: 14 residues. Germline trimming cut 2 bases from V and 9 bases from J; bases unmatched to any gene: 4. The germline gives CDR1 SGHAT, CDR2 FQNNGV.

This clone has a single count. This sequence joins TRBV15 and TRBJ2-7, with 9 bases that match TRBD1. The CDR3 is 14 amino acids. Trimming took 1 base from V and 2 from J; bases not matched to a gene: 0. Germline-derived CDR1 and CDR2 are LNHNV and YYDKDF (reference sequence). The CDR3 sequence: CATSRGDRAYEQYF. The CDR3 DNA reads TGTGCCACCAGCAGAGGGGACAGGGCCTACGAGCAGTACTTC.

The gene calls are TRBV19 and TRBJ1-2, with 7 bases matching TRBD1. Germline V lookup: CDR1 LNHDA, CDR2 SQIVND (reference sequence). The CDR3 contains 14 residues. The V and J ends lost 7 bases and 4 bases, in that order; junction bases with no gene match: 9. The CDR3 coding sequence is TGTGCCAGTAAACCGGGACAGAAGAGCTATGGCTACACCTTC. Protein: CASKPGQKSYGYTF.

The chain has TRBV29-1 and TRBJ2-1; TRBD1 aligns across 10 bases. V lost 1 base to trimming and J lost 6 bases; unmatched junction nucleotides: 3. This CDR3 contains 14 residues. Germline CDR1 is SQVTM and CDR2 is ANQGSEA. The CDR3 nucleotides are TGCAGCGTTGAAGGGACAGGGGGGGGCAATGAGCAGTTCTTC. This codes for CSVEGTGGGNEQFF.

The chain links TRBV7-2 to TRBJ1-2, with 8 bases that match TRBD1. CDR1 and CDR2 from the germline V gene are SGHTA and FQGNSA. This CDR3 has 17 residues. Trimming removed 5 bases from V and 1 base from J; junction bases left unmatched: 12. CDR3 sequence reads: CASSPQRTGRLNYGYTF. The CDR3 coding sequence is TGTGCCAGCAGCCCCCAGCGGACAGGGAGACTTAACTATGGCTACACCTTC.

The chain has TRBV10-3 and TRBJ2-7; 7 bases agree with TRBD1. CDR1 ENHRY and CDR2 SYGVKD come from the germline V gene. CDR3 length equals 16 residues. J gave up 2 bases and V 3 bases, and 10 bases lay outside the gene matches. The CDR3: CAISDPMTGPTYEQYF. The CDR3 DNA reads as TGTGCCATCAGTGACCCCATGACAGGGCCCACCTACGAGCAGTACTTC.

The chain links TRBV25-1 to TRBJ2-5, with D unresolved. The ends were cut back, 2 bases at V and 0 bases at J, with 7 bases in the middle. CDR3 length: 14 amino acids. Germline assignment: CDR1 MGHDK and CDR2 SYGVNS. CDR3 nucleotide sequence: TGTGCCAGCAGTGAAGGCTCGTACCAAGAGACCCAGTACTTC. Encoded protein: CASSEGSYQETQYF.

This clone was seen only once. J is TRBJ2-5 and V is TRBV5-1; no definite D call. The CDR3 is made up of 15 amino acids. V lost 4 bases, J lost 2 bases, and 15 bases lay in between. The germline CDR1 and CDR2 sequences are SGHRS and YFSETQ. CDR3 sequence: CASSHHSRNQETQYF. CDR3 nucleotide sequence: TGCGCCAGCAGCCACCATAGCAGAAATCAAGAGACCCAGTACTTC.

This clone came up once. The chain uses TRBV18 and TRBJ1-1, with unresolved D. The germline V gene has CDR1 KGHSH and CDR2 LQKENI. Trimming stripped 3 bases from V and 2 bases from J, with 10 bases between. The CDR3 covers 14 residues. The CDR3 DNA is TGTGCCAGCTCACCGGCCCAAATAAACACTGAAGCTTTCTTT. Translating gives CASSPAQINTEAFF.

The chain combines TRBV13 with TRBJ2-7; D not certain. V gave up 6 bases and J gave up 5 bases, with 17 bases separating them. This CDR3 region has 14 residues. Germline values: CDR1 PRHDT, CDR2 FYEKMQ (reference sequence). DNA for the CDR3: TGTGCCAGCAGATCTGGGTCTAGTTCCCACGAGCAGTACTTC. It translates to CASRSGSSSHEQYF.

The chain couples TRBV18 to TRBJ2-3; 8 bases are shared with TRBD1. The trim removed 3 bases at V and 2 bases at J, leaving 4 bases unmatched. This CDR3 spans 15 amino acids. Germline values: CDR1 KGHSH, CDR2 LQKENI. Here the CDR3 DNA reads TGTGCCAGCTCACCGCGGACAGGGAACACAGATACGCAGTATTTT. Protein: CASSPRTGNTDTQYF.

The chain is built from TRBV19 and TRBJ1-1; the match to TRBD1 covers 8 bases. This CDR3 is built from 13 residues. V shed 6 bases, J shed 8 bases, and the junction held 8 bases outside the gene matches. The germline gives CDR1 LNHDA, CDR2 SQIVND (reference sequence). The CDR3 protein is CASSRDRNREAFF. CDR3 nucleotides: TGTGCCAGTAGCCGGGACAGGAACCGAGAAGCTTTCTTT. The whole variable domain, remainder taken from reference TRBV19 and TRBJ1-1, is DGGITQSPKYLFRKEGQNVTLSCEQNLNHDAMYWYRQDPGQGLRLIYYSQIVNDFQKGDIAEGYSVSREKKESFPLTVTSAQKNPTAFYLCASSRDRNREAFFGQGTRLTVV.

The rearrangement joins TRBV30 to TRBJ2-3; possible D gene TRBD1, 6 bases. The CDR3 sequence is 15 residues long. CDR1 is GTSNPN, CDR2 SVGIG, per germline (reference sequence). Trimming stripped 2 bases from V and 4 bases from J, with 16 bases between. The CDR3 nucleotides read TGTGCCTGGAGTCCCGGACAGAGCAAGCCAGATACGCAGTATTTT. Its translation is CAWSPGQSKPDTQYF. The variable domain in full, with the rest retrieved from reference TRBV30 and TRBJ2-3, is SQTIHQWPATLVQPVGSPLSLECTVEGTSNPNLYWYRQAAGRGLQLLFYSVGIGQISSEVPQNLSASRPQDRQFILSSKKLLLSDSGFYLCAWSPGQSKPDTQYFGPGTRLTVL.